Listed below are T cell receptor beta chains from one sample, sequenced in a study of circulating tumor DNA in untreated peripheral T-cell lymphoma. Clones were read by immunoSEQ multiplex PCR, and TCRdb kept only the in-frame ones, dropping some. The sample lists roughly 7,300 clones, under 80% occurring once. Material for sequencing was tumor tissue. The receptor set was obtained from a human donor with peripheral T-cell lymphoma. CDR3s include the opening cysteine and the closing phenylalanine or tryptophan. D genes are given only for firm matches. The size field is filled for only some rows; it gives once, few, many or a size class.

TRBV28	-	TRBJ2-6	-	TGTGCCAGCAGTTTATGGGGATCTGGGGCCAACGTCCTGACTTTC	CASSLWGSGANVLTF
TRBV28	TRBD1	TRBJ2-7	-	TGTGCCAGCTCCAGGGCCGGACAGGGAGTGAACGAGCAGTACTTC	CASSRAGQGVNEQYF
TRBV6-8	-	TRBJ2-5	-	TGTGCCAACGCGGGCTCACCCGGAGAGACCCAGTACTTC	CANAGSPGETQYF
TRBV14	-	TRBJ2-1	few	TGTGCCAGCAGCCAAGCCGTACTAAGCTCCTACAATGAGCAGTTCTTC	CASSQAVLSSYNEQFF
TRBV6-8	-	TRBJ2-1	-	TGTGCCAGCAGTTACTCCGTATATGAGCAGTTCTTC	CASSYSVYEQFF
TRBV19	-	TRBJ1-1	-	TGTGCCAGTAGTACGGTCAGGGCGAACACTGAAGCTTTCTTT	CASSTVRANTEAFF
TRBV6-8	TRBD1	TRBJ2-7	-	TGTGCCAGCATAGGAACAGGGGGCTCCTACGAGCAGTACTTC	CASIGTGGSYEQYF
TRBV6-8	TRBD2	TRBJ2-5	-	TGTGCCAGCCGTAAACCAAGGGGACTAGCGGAAATTACGGAGGAGACCCAGTACTTC	CASRKPRGLAEITEETQYF
TRBV6-8	TRBD2	TRBJ2-2	-	TGTGCCAGCAGTTACACGGGCAGCGGGAGAGGTGGGGAGCTGTTTTTT	CASSYTGSGRGGELFF
TRBV14	-	TRBJ2-7	-	TGTGCCAGCAGGCACACCGGGACCGCCTCCTACGAGCAGTACTTC	CASRHTGTASYEQYF
TRBV9	TRBD1	TRBJ2-7	-	TGTGCCAGCAGCCCGGGACAGTACTACGAGCAGTACTTC	CASSPGQYYEQYF
TRBV6-1	-	TRBJ2-2	once	TGTGCCAGCAGTGAAGTGGGAGGAACCGGGGAGCTGTTTTTT	CASSEVGGTGELFF
TRBV6-8	TRBD2	TRBJ2-1	-	TGTGCCAGCAGTTACGTAGCGGGAGTTAACTACAATGAGCAGTTCTTC	CASSYVAGVNYNEQFF
TRBV11-3	TRBD2	TRBJ2-7	-	TGTGCCAGCAGCTTAATCTGGACTAGCGGAACCGAGCAGTACTTC	CASSLIWTSGTEQYF
TRBV6-8	TRBD1	TRBJ1-4	few	TGTGCCAGCAGACGGGACAGTGTACCTAATGAAAAACTGTTTTTT	CASRRDSVPNEKLFF
TRBV18	TRBD2	TRBJ2-7	-	TGTGCCAGCTCGCGCTCTAGCGGGAGCTCGGGCGAGCAGTACTTC	CASSRSSGSSGEQYF
TRBV29-1	TRBD1	TRBJ1-5	few	TGCAGCGTGAGGACAGGGGAACAGCCCCAGCATTTT	CSVRTGEQPQHF
TRBV28	TRBD1	TRBJ2-3	-	TGTGCCAGCAAAGGACAGGGTAAACATACGCAGTATTTT	CASKGQGKHTQYF
TRBV6-8	-	TRBJ2-3	-	TGTGCCAGCAGAAAAGGAGGGAGCACAGATACGCAGTATTTT	CASRKGGSTDTQYF
TRBV10-2	-	TRBJ2-7	few	TGCGCCAGCAGTGATGGAGGCTACGAGCAGTACTTC	CASSDGGYEQYF
TRBV7-1	-	TRBJ2-2	-	TGTGCCAGCAGCTTGCCGTCCTCCAACACCGGGGAGCTGTTTTTT	CASSLPSSNTGELFF
TRBV18	TRBD1	TRBJ2-3	-	TGTGCCAGCTCACCACGACAGGGGGCGAGCACAGATACGCAGTATTTT	CASSPRQGASTDTQYF
TRBV29-1	-	TRBJ2-3	-	TGCAGCGCACGGACACCTAGCACAGATACGCAGTATTTT	CSARTPSTDTQYF
TRBV6-8	TRBD1	TRBJ2-7	medium-sized	TGTGCCAGCAGAGGGACAGGGACCGAGCAGTACTTC	CASRGTGTEQYF
TRBV2	-	TRBJ2-7	-	TGTGCCAGCAGTGAGTTGAGGCTATCTGGTTCCTACGAGCAGTACTTC	CASSELRLSGSYEQYF
TRBV28	-	TRBJ2-5	-	TGTACCAGCAGTCCCGGACTGGGGGAGACCCAGTACTTC	CTSSPGLGETQYF
TRBV28	TRBD1	TRBJ1-2	-	TGTGCCAGCAGTTCCCCGGGACAGGGGGCCGTCAGTTATGGCTACACCTTC	CASSSPGQGAVSYGYTF
TRBV19	TRBD1	TRBJ2-7	-	TGTGCCAGTAGTATAGGTCGGGACAGGGCCTACGAGCAGTACTTC	CASSIGRDRAYEQYF
TRBV18	TRBD2	TRBJ2-1	-	TGTGCCAGCTCACCACCGGCTAGCGGGAGATCGAATGAGCAGTTCTTC	CASSPPASGRSNEQFF
TRBV6-8	-	TRBJ1-1	-	TGTGCCAGCACGGGCAGGGATATGGCTGAAGCTTTCTTT	CASTGRDMAEAFF
TRBV28	TRBD2	TRBJ2-7	-	TGTGCCAGCAGTTTATTTGTAACGGGAGGGCCAGGCGAGCAGTACTTC	CASSLFVTGGPGEQYF
TRBV19	-	TRBJ1-5	-	TGTGCCAGTAGTATAGGCAGGTATAATCAGCCCCAGCATTTT	CASSIGRYNQPQHF
TRBV29-1	TRBD1	TRBJ2-7	-	TGCAGCGTTCGGGCCCAGGGGACAGGGACCTACGAGCAGTACTTC	CSVRAQGTGTYEQYF
TRBV11-3	-	TRBJ2-1	-	TGTGCCAGCAGCTTAGTCGGGGGCGTTCTTTACAATGAGCAGTTCTTC	CASSLVGGVLYNEQFF
TRBV19	-	TRBJ2-5	-	TGTGCCAGTAGTATCCGGTTGGGACTTTTGGAGACCCAGTACTTC	CASSIRLGLLETQYF
TRBV6-8	-	TRBJ1-2	once	TGTGCCAGCAGTTTCGGGGGGGCGCTCCATGGCTACACCTTC	CASSFGGALHGYTF
TRBV18	-	TRBJ1-5	-	TGTGCCAGCTCACCAATTTCGGCCTTGGAGGGCAGAGGTCAGCCCCAGCATTTT	CASSPISALEGRGQPQHF
TRBV11-3	-	TRBJ1-1	-	TGTGCCAGCAGCCCGGGATCAGGATTGATGAACACTGAAGCTTTCTTT	CASSPGSGLMNTEAFF
TRBV19	-	TRBJ2-1	-	TGTGCCAGTAGTATGGATGGCGGGATAAATGAGCAGTTCTTC	CASSMDGGINEQFF
TRBV18	TRBD2	TRBJ2-7	-	TGTGCCAGCTCACCGCACGGGACTAGCGGGAGCGGGTACGAGCAGTACTTC	CASSPHGTSGSGYEQYF
TRBV25-1	-	TRBJ2-5	-	TGTGCCAGCAGTGAATTCGGGAACTCACTTCAAGAGACCCAGTACTTC	CASSEFGNSLQETQYF